This T cell receptor beta chain stems from a study of post-analysis software for immune sequencing data. At the level of the study: Recorded disease courses covered relapsing-remitting, secondary progressive and progressive-relapsing multiple sclerosis. Some patients had no subtype annotation.

This clonotype turned up a few times. The antigen is unknown. cDNA libraries for TCR beta contained unique molecular identifiers. Once roughly 0.95 to 10 million T cells were used, a few hundred thousand cDNA molecules resulted. Each CDR3 protein is one row after TCRdb ran MiXCR on the PCR reads. The data contain more than 500,000 distinct CDR3 sequences, around a third of them singletons. The CDR3 is made up of 12 amino acids. V lost 4 bases, J lost 0 bases, and 4 bases lay in between. The germline V gene encodes CDR1 DFQATT and CDR2 SNEGSKA (reference sequence). Findings and limits, study-wide: Five TRBV segments appeared more often in patients than in controls, and TRBV5-6, TRBV5-1 and TRBV20-1 were among these. By F measure, strong co-clustering occurred among samples prepared in the same batch. Controls' normalized Chao1 diversity significantly exceeded that of multiple sclerosis patients.

The J gene is TRBJ2-1, the V gene TRBV20-1; D ambiguous. This TCR came from a girl between 2 and 17 years old with multiple sclerosis. The specimen was blood. DNA for the CDR3: TGCAGTGCTATAGGCTCCTACAATGAGCAGTTCTTC. Its translation is CSAIGSYNEQFF.